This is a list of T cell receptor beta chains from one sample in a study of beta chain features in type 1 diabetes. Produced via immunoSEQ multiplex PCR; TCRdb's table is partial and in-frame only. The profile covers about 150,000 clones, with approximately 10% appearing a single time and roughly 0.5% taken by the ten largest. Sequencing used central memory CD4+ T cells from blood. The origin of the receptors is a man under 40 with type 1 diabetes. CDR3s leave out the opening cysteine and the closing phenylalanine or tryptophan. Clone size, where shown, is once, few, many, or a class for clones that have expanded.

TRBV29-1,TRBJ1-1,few,SVEDGSSKAF
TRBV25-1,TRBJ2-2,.,ASSSLFETGELF
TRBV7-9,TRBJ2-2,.,ASSVQGTGELF
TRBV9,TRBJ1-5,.,ASSVGGNSNQPQH
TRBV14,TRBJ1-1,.,ASPIRVGAF
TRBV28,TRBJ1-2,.,ASSLYRAGYT
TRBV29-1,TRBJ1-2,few,SVEGQGPYGYT
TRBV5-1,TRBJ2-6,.,ASSLSGVGSGANVLT
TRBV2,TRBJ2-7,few,ASSDGYEQY
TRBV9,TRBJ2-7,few,ASSTGLAAYEQY
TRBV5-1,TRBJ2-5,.,ASRAGTVKETQY
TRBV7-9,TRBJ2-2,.,ASSPQGGGELF
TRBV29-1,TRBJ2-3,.,SVDGTGRDTQY
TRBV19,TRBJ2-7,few,ATTSDSAYEQY
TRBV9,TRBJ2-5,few,ASSVDGDQETQY
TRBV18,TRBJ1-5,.,ASSQQGRGDQPQH
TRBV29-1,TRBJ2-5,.,SVTLAGQETQY
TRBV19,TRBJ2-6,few,ASSVTGANVLT
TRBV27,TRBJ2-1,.,ASSSLRIGEQF
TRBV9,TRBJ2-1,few,ASSLQSGRANEQF
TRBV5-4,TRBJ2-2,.,ASSPPGVAGELF
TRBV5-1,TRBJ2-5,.,ASSGAGGLQETQY
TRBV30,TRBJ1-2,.,AWDGTEPGYT
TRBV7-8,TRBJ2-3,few,ASSRGDTQY
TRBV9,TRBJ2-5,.,ASSVGQGARGQETQY
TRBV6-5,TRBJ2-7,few,ASSYGQIYEQY
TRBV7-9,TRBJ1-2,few,ASSSGTGDYGYT
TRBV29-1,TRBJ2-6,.,SVVQGAGANVLT
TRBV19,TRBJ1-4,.,ATRDFNEKLF
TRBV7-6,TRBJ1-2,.,ASSSDRVRDGYT